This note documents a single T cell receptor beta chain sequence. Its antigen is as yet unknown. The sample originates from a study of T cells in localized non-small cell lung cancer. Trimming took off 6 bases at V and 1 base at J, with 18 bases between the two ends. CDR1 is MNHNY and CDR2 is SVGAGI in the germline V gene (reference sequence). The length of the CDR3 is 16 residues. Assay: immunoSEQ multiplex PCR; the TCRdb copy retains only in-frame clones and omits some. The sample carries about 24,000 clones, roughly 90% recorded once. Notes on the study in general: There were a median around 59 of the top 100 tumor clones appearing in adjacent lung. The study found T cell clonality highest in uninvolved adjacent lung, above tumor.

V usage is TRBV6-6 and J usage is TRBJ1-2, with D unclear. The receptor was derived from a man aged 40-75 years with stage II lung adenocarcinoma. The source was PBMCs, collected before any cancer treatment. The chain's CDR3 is CASSRVGQRDNYGYTF. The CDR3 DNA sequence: TGTGCCAGCAGCCGTGTTGGGCAGCGAGATAACTATGGCTACACCTTC.